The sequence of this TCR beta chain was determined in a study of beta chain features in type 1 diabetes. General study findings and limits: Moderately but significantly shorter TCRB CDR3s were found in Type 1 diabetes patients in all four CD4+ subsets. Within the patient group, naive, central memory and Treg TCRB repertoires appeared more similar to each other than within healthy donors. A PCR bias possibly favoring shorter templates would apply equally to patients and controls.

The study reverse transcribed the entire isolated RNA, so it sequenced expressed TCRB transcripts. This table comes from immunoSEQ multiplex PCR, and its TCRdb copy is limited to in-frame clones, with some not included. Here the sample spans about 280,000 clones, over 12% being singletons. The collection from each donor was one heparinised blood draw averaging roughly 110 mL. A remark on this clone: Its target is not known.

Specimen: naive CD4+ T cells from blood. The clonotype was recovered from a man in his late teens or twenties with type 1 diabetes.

The CDR3 is CAWGRAGDYEQYF. The CDR3 DNA reads as TGTGCCTGGGGACGGGCTGGTGACTACGAGCAGTACTTC. The chain is built from TRBV30 and TRBJ2-5; D remains ambiguous. The end of the DNA aligns better with TRBJ2-7, so the J call may be wrong. Looked up from germline, CDR1 is GTSNPN and CDR2 is SVGIG (reference sequence). The CDR3 has 13 residues.